Listed below are T cell receptor beta chains from one sample, sequenced in a study of T cells of healthy individuals. MiXCR, run by TCRdb on the 5' RACE reads, gives a single entry per CDR3 protein. The table includes fewer than 90,000 distinct CDR3 sequences, approximately 4.7% detected once. The receptors were gathered from a female donor in good health. CDR3s include the opening cysteine and the closing phenylalanine or tryptophan. A D gene is named only where the DNA matches it firmly. Not every row has a clone size; where given, it reads once, few, many or a size class.

>TRBV6-6|few|TRBJ1-2|13|TRBD1
TGTGCCACCAAAAAGGACAGGAACTATGGCTACACCTTC
CATKKDRNYGYTF
>TRBV19|many|TRBJ2-3|15|NA
TGTGCCAGTAGTATAGCTCAGCTCCTCACAGATACGCAGTATTTT
CASSIAQLLTDTQYF
>TRBV29-1|many|TRBJ2-3|13|NA
TGCAGCGTTGAAGACTATCAACCAGATACGCAGTATTTT
CSVEDYQPDTQYF
>TRBV6-6|NA|TRBJ2-2|14|NA
TGTGCCAGCAGTTCCGTAATCGGTCCCGGGGAGCTGTTTTTT
CASSSVIGPGELFF
>TRBV27|few|TRBJ2-1|16|TRBD2
TGTGCCAGCGGACTTACAGATAGCGGGAGAAGCCATGAGCAGTTCTTC
CASGLTDSGRSHEQFF
>TRBV6-1|many|TRBJ1-2|16|TRBD1
TGTGCCAGCAGTGTATCCCGACAGGGGGCTAACTATGGCTACACCTTC
CASSVSRQGANYGYTF
>TRBV2|few|TRBJ1-2|13|TRBD1
TGTGCCAGCAGTGAAACAGGGGCTCGGGGCTACACCTTC
CASSETGARGYTF
>TRBV4-1|many|TRBJ2-7|14|NA
TGCGCCAGCAGCCAAGTACAGGGAGTGTACGAGCAGTACTTC
CASSQVQGVYEQYF
>TRBV6-1|many|TRBJ2-2|17|TRBD2
TGTGCCAGCAGTGTCGGGACTAGCGGGGGGAACACCGGGGAGCTGTTTTTT
CASSVGTSGGNTGELFF
>TRBV20-1|many|TRBJ2-7|14|TRBD2
TGCAGTGCGACCGGGACTAGCGAGTTCTACGAGCAGTACTTC
CSATGTSEFYEQYF
>TRBV28|many|TRBJ1-5|18|TRBD1
TGTGCCAGCAGTTTCCCTACGGGACAGGGAGTACGCAATCAGCCCCAGCATTTT
CASSFPTGQGVRNQPQHF
>TRBV7-9|many|TRBJ1-1|13|NA
TGTGCCAGCAGCGTTCCGGGAGGGACTGAAGCTTTCTTT
CASSVPGGTEAFF
>TRBV28|NA|TRBJ2-3|16|TRBD2
TGTGCCAGCGTAGCGGGAGGGCCGTCTGGCACAGATACGCAGTATTTT
CASVAGGPSGTDTQYF
>TRBV18|NA|TRBJ2-1|16|TRBD1
TGTGCCAGCTCACCGATACGACAGGGGGCCTTAAATGAGCAGTTCTTC
CASSPIRQGALNEQFF
>TRBV4-3|few|TRBJ1-2|18|TRBD1
TGCGCCAGCAGCCAAGATCTCATGGGACAGGGGGCGAGCTATGGCTACACCTTC
CASSQDLMGQGASYGYTF
>TRBV4-3|few|TRBJ2-3|17|TRBD1
TGCGCCAGCAGCCAAGAAGACAGGGCGCCGGGCACAGATACGCAGTATTTT
CASSQEDRAPGTDTQYF
>TRBV28|few|TRBJ1-5|14|NA
TGTGCCAGCAGTCCCAGGGATCCGCATCAGCCCCAGCATTTT
CASSPRDPHQPQHF
>TRBV4-3|many|TRBJ1-5|16|NA
TGCGCCAGCAGCCAAGATCGAAGGACAGAGCCGGAGCCCCAGCATTTT
CASSQDRRTEPEPQHF
>TRBV25-1|few|TRBJ2-7|13|TRBD2
TGTGCCAGCTCAATAGCGGGAGGGCCGCAGCAGTACTTC
CASSIAGGPQQYF
>TRBV5-1|many|TRBJ2-1|16|TRBD2
TGCGCCAGCAGCTTGGCCTCTAGCGGGTTTCTGTATGAGCAGTTCTTC
CASSLASSGFLYEQFF
>TRBV28|many|TRBJ2-7|15|NA
TGTGCCAGCAGTTTAATTAGCGGCTTAAAATACGAGCAGTACTTC
CASSLISGLKYEQYF
>TRBV13|many|TRBJ2-7|16|NA
TGTGCCAGCAGCTCCCCTCGGTCCGGGTACTCCTACGAGCAGTACTTC
CASSSPRSGYSYEQYF
>TRBV29-1|many|TRBJ2-2|16|NA
TGCAGCGTTGAAGGAGGGCCAGGGAGGAACACCGGGGAGCTGTTTTTT
CSVEGGPGRNTGELFF
>TRBV6-5|many|TRBJ1-3|18|NA
TGTGCCAGCCAGATGACGGGGGCCTACAAACTCTCTGGAAACACCATATATTTT
CASQMTGAYKLSGNTIYF
>TRBV6-2/TRBV6-3|NA|TRBJ1-2|13|NA
TGTGCCAGCACCGACGACGGATACTATGGCTACACCTTC
CASTDDGYYGYTF
>TRBV15|few|TRBJ1-1|16|NA
TGTGCCACCAGCAGAGATTTGGGGGCTGGAAGCACTGAAGCTTTCTTT
CATSRDLGAGSTEAFF
>TRBV4-2|few|TRBJ1-2|15|NA
TGTGCCAGCAGCCAAGCGGGTATAGGGGTCTATGGCTACACCTTC
CASSQAGIGVYGYTF
>TRBV7-3|few|TRBJ2-1|16|NA
TGTGCCAGCAGCCTCCAGGGGCCCCATTCCTACAATGAGCAGTTCTTC
CASSLQGPHSYNEQFF
>TRBV29-1|many|TRBJ2-7|15|TRBD1
TGCAGCGTTGGAACGGACGACAGGGTAATCGACGAGCAGTACTTC
CSVGTDDRVIDEQYF
>TRBV18|few|TRBJ2-7|15|TRBD1
TGTGCCAGCTCACCACCCGGACAGGGGTACTACGAGCAGTACTTC
CASSPPGQGYYEQYF
>TRBV4-2|NA|TRBJ1-2|13|NA
TGTGCCAGCGCGACAGGACACGACTATGGCTACACCTTC
CASATGHDYGYTF
>TRBV5-6|few|TRBJ2-7|14|NA
TGTGCCAGCAGCTTTGGCCCGGGCCCCCTCGAGCAGTACTTC
CASSFGPGPLEQYF
>TRBV20-1|NA|TRBJ1-5|15|TRBD1
TGCAGTGCTAGAGGACGGACAGGGCGGAATCAGCCCCAGCATTTT
CSARGRTGRNQPQHF
>TRBV4-3|few|TRBJ1-2|17|NA
TGCGCCAGCAGCCAAGATCCCAGGGCAGGGAGCTTGAATGGCTACACCTTC
CASSQDPRAGSLNGYTF
>TRBV29-1|many|TRBJ2-7|11|NA
TGCAGCGTTGAACAGCCAGGGGAGCAGTACTTC
CSVEQPGEQYF
>TRBV3-1|NA|TRBJ2-2|14|TRBD2
TGTGCCAGCAGCCTAAGCGGGAGGGGCGGGGAGCTGTTTTTT
CASSLSGRGGELFF
>TRBV7-2|many|TRBJ2-2|14|NA
TGTGCCAGCAGCCTACAAACTTTAACCGGGGAGCTGTTTTTT
CASSLQTLTGELFF
>TRBV11-2|NA|TRBJ2-5|14|TRBD1
TGTGCCAGCAGCTTTGTACAGGGGAGCGAGACCCAGTACTTC
CASSFVQGSETQYF
>TRBV29-1|many|TRBJ2-5|12|TRBD2
TGCAGCGTTGAAATAGCGGGAGAGGCCCAGTACTTC
CSVEIAGEAQYF
>TRBV6-1|NA|TRBJ1-1|13|NA
TGTGCCAGCAGTGAATTCAGGAACACTGAAGCTTTCTTT
CASSEFRNTEAFF
>TRBV2|many|TRBJ2-2|12|NA
TGTGCCAGCTCACAACCCACCGGGGAGCTGTTTTTT
CASSQPTGELFF
>TRBV20-1|many|TRBJ2-5|16|NA
TGCAGTGCTAGAGGTTTTAGCAGGGCAGACAGGGAGACCCAGTACTTC
CSARGFSRADRETQYF
>TRBV27|many|TRBJ1-5|16|TRBD1
TGTGCCAGCATCCTCGTCCAGGGGGCAAGCAATCAGCCCCAGCATTTT
CASILVQGASNQPQHF
>TRBV11-3|many|TRBJ2-1|15|TRBD2
TGTGCCAGCACCCGGGGAGGGGCTTTTGGCGATGAGCAGTTCTTC
CASTRGGAFGDEQFF
>TRBV30|many|TRBJ2-2|15|TRBD2
TGTGCCTGGAGTAAAAGCGGGAAGGTCTCCGGGGAGCTGTTTTTT
CAWSKSGKVSGELFF
>TRBV6-4|many|TRBJ1-4|13|NA
TGTGCCAGCAGTGAAGGACGGAATGAAAAACTGTTTTTT
CASSEGRNEKLFF